The 6 T cell receptor beta chains listed next were all sequenced from one sample in a study of CD8+ T cells in alopecia areata. RNA extraction was followed by reverse transcription into cDNA, which acted as the sequencing template. Here immunoSEQ multiplex PCR was the method, and the copy in TCRdb shows in-frame clones only, minus some. The sample has 290,000 or so clones, none seen only once. Cells pooled from cutaneous lymph nodes were sorted on CD4, CD8alpha, NKG2D, NKG2ACE and other markers. The sample consisted of CD4+ T cells sorted from a lymph node. Source of these receptors: a C3H/HeJ mouse with alopecia areata. For the strain, the MHC haplotype given is H2-k.

This clone appeared a few times. Any gene name here is a mouse gene name. The DNA ends 4 residues before the CDR3 does, and the rest of the CDR3 is filled in from the germline J gene. This rearrangement joins TRBV5 to TRBJ1-1, with 11 bases matching TRBD1. The CDR3 contains 14 residues. Germline V gene data show CDR1 as LGHNA and CDR2 as YNLKQL (reference sequence). The covered CDR3 bases are TGTGCCAGCAGCCCCAGGACAGGGGGCGGA. Protein sequence: CASSPRTGGG. The full-length CDR3 reads as CASSPRTGGGEVFF.

In its sample, this clone was seen a few times. Germline and genes here are mouse. The read falls 4 residues short of the CDR3 end, and the missing part is taken from the germline J gene. Other DNA variants within this sample encode the same CDR3. The V gene is TRBV13-3, the J gene TRBJ2-5; the D gene is possibly TRBD2 (7 bases). From germline, CDR1 is NNHDY and CDR2 SYVADS. The CDR3 consists of 14 residues. The ends were cut back, 1 base at V and 3 bases at J, with 9 bases in the middle. The part of the CDR3 DNA that was read is TGTGCCAGCAGTGATCGGGGGGCGCAAGAC. The encoded protein is CASSDRGAQD. The complete CDR3 protein is CASSDRGAQDTQYF.

The sample holds a few counts of this clone. This may be a read error: a much more frequent sequence differs by one nucleotide. Genes and germline come from the mouse. The read comes to an end 4 residues before the CDR3 does, leaving the germline J gene to fill in the end. The same CDR3 can be traced to other DNA sequences in this sample. This chain connects TRBV13-1 to TRBJ2-3; possibly TRBD2 for D (7 bases). CDR1 is NSHNY, CDR2 SYGAGN, per germline. Trimming pared 2 bases from V and 0 bases from J, leaving 10 bases between. This CDR3 has 15 amino acids. CDR3 protein: CASSELGASAETLYF. The CDR3 DNA, read in part, is TGTGCCAGCAGTGAGCTGGGGGCTAGTGCAGAA.

This clone was seen more than once but under ten times. Gene names refer to mouse genes. Coverage ceases 4 residues before the CDR3 finishes, and the germline J gene fills in the end. This chain joins TRBV5 and TRBJ2-3, with D uncertain. Trimming removed 0 bases at V and 2 bases at J, with 6 bases between. The germline gives CDR1 LGHNA, CDR2 YNLKQL (reference sequence). The CDR3 runs 14 residues. The sequenced CDR3 bases are TGTGCCAGCAGCCAAGATCCAGATGCAGAA. It translates to CASSQDPDAE. The CDR3, in full, reads CASSQDPDAETLYF.

This clone was recorded a few times. Gene names are the mouse ones. CDR3 bases read: TGTGCCAGCAGCCCACGACTGGGGGGGATTGCT. It specifies CASSPRLGGIA. The entire CDR3 protein reads CASSPRLGGIAEQFF. The V call is TRBV5, the J call TRBJ2-1; TRBD2 agrees at 11 bases. The CDR3 end lies 4 residues beyond the end of the read and is filled in from the germline J gene. The trim removed 4 bases at V and 6 bases at J, leaving 5 bases unmatched. This CDR3 is built from 15 residues. Germline V CDR1 and CDR2: LGHNA, YNLKQL (reference sequence).

A remark on this clone: Germline and genes: mouse. The CDR3 bases that were read are TGCACCTGCAGTGCAGATCGCAGGATTAACTCC. This encodes CTCSADRRINS. The CDR3 in full is CTCSADRRINSDYTF. The V call is TRBV1, the J call TRBJ1-2; D gene uncertain. The CDR3 goes on 4 residues after the read ends, and that part is filled in from the germline J gene. CDR3 size: 15 residues. V was clipped by 0 bases and J by 2 bases, with 10 bases between them. CDR1 NSQYPW and CDR2 LRSPGD come from the germline V gene (reference sequence).